This T cell receptor beta chain derives from a study of T cell responses to AZD1222 COVID-19 vaccine. This CDR3 is built from 13 residues. V lost 5 bases to trimming and J lost 0 bases, with 10 bases between them. Germline values: CDR1 GTSNPN, CDR2 SVGIG (reference sequence). Clones were sequenced by immunoSEQ multiplex PCR, and TCRdb holds only the in-frame ones, with some missing. The data show 95,000 to 150,000 clones, roughly 90% seen once. The chain carries TRBV30 and TRBJ1-2, with D perhaps TRBD1 (5 bases). This TCR derives from an adult in good health. Source: peripheral blood, taken on day 0 of MenACWY control vaccination. The CDR3 DNA is TGTGCCTGGCGGGACTCTCCTAACTATGGCTACACCTTC. It yields the protein CAWRDSPNYGYTF.